The 9 T cell receptor beta chains in this list originate from one sample, sequenced in a study of vaccination and CD4 T cells after COVID-19. Treatment reported: roughly ten-day PBMC culture with coronavirus spike peptide pools or control peptides (ViraFEST assay). Sequence data for DNA of cultured CD4+ T cells were generated by the Oncomine TCR Beta short-read assay. TCRdb re-called the PCR reads with MiXCR, one entry per CDR3 protein. The repertoire holds about 12,000 distinct CDR3 sequences, roughly 60% seen once, with under 9.5% in the top ten. The antigens for these receptors are not known. The material sequenced was CD4+ T cells from blood, cultured in vitro. These receptors originate from a human donor who had recovered from COVID-19.

The chain uses TRBV29-1 and TRBJ1-1, with 10 nucleotides matching TRBD1. Germline V gives CDR1 SQVTM, CDR2 ANQGSEA. With V trimmed by 0 bases and J by 6 bases, 7 bases remained unmatched. CDR3 length: 15 residues. The CDR3, as DNA: TGCAGCGTTGAAGATAGGGACAGGGGTGGGGCTGAAGCTTTCTTT. Its translation is CSVEDRDRGGAEAFF. Full variable domain (rest looked up from reference TRBV29-1 and TRBJ1-1): SAVISQKPSRDICQRGTSLTIQCQVDSQVTMMFWYRQQPGQSLTLIATANQGSEATYESGFVIDKFPISRPNLTFSTLTVSNMSPEDSSIYLCSVEDRDRGGAEAFFGQGTRLTVV.

The genes are TRBV12-3 or TRBV12-4 and TRBJ2-5; 9 nucleotides align to TRBD1. The CDR3 extends over 15 amino acids. The trim removed 3 bases at V and 5 bases at J, leaving 7 bases unmatched. The DNA for the CDR3 is TGTGCCAGCAGTTTGATAACAGGGGGCCGGGAGACCCAGTACTTC. Its protein product is CASSLITGGRETQYF.

This clonotype is labeled large. This chain uses TRBV20-1 with TRBJ2-3; the match to TRBD2 covers 12 bases. This CDR3 is built from 15 residues. The germline CDR1 and CDR2 sequences are DFQATT and SNEGSKA (reference sequence). With 2 bases clipped from V and 10 bases from J, the junction kept 10 bases outside the gene matches. The CDR3 spells CSARPSGRAELAQYF. The CDR3 nucleotides read TGCAGTGCTAGACCTAGCGGGAGGGCCGAGCTTGCGCAGTATTTT.

This clonotype was seen only a few times. The CDR3 sequence is CASSNNPGQTYEQYF. CDR3 DNA: TGTGCCAGCAGTAACAACCCGGGACAGACCTACGAGCAGTACTTC. The V call is TRBV27, the J call TRBJ2-7, with TRBD1 matching over 7 bases. The CDR3 consists of 15 residues. With 5 bases clipped from V and 2 bases from J, the junction kept 9 bases outside the gene matches. Germline V gives CDR1 MNHEY, CDR2 SMNVEV (reference sequence).

The rearrangement uses TRBV12-3 or TRBV12-4 and TRBJ2-2; 10 bases fit TRBD2. V trimming: 6 bases; J trimming: 3 bases; junction bases outside the gene matches: 7. This CDR3 contains 16 residues. This CDR3 reads CASSQGSGRDTGELFF. The DNA of the CDR3 is TGTGCCAGCAGCCAGGGAAGCGGGAGGGACACCGGGGAGCTGTTTTTT.

The chain uses TRBV3-1 and TRBJ2-1; D tentatively fits TRBD1 or TRBD2 (5 bases each). Per germline, CDR1 LGHDT and CDR2 YNNKEL (reference sequence). Trimming removed 0 bases from V and 8 bases from J, with 14 bases in between. The CDR3 runs 15 residues. The CDR3 bases are TGTGCCAGCAGCCAAGATTCTGGGGGAAGGGATGAGCAGTTCTTC. Protein sequence: CASSQDSGGRDEQFF.

Only one count was recorded for this clonotype. This chain uses TRBV27 with TRBJ2-5; D could derive from TRBD1 or TRBD2 (6 bases each). Germline values: CDR1 MNHEY, CDR2 SMNVEV (reference sequence). Trimming pared 2 bases from V and 1 base from J, leaving 8 bases between. The CDR3 totals 14 residues. The CDR3 sequence is CASSLGGLQETQYF. The CDR3 DNA reads TGTGCCAGCAGTTTAGGGGGGCTCCAAGAGACCCAGTACTTC.

The chain is built from TRBV25-1 and TRBJ1-1; D is undetermined. CDR1 and CDR2 from the germline V gene are MGHDK and SYGVNS. The ends were cut back, 1 base at V and 1 base at J, with 7 bases in the middle. The CDR3 contains 14 residues. The CDR3 spells CASSEFAGNTEAFF. The CDR3 bases are TGTGCCAGCAGTGAATTCGCAGGGAACACTGAAGCTTTCTTT.

V is TRBV30 and J is TRBJ2-4; 10 bases are shared with TRBD1. V lost 3 bases to trimming and J lost 8 bases; unmatched junction nucleotides: 7. Germline V gene data show CDR1 as GTSNPN and CDR2 as SVGIG (reference sequence). The CDR3 length is 14 residues. CDR3 in amino acids: CAWRETGGADIQYF. CDR3 coding DNA: TGTGCCTGGAGGGAGACAGGGGGCGCGGACATTCAGTACTTC. Full variable domain (missing parts from reference TRBV30 and TRBJ2-4): SQTIHQWPATLVQPVGSPLSLECTVEGTSNPNLYWYRQAAGRGLQLLFYSVGIGQISSEVPQNLSASRPQDRQFILSSKKLLLSDSGFYLCAWRETGGADIQYFGAGTRLSVL.